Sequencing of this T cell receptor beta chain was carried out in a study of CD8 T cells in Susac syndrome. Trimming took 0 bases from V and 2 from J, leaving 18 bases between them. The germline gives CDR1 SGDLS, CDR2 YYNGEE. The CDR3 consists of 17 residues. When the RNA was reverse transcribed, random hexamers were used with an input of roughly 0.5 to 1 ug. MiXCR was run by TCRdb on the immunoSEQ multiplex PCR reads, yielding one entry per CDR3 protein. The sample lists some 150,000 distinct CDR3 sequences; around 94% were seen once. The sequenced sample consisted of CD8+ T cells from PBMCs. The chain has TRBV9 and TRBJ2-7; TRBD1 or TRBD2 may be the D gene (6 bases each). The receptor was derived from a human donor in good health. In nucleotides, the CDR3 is TGTGCCAGCAGCGTAGGAGGGGGGCTACCGCCGACCTACGAGCAGTACTTC. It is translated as CASSVGGGLPPTYEQYF.